These 20 T cell receptor beta chains were all obtained from the same sample, sequenced in a study of regulatory T cells in long-lasting Graves disease. Noted time point: persistent/refractory GD, antithyroid drugs over 5 years with positive TRAb. From RNA extracted from PBMCs, the TCR library was made. CDR3-region Arm-PCR and iRepertoire HTBI primers produced the TCR beta libraries. TCRdb re-called the multiplex PCR reads through MiXCR, storing one row per CDR3 protein. The sample includes hundreds of thousands of distinct CDR3 sequences, about 22% of them seen just once. The source material was peripheral blood mononuclear cells (PBMCs), sampled when the disease was refractory, from a patient treated with antithyroid drugs. These receptors came from a female donor with Graves disease.

This clonotype was counted at least ten times. This rearrangement joins TRBV28 to TRBJ1-1, with D perhaps TRBD1 (5 bases). V lost 4 bases to trimming and J lost 7 bases, with 13 bases between them. There are 13 residues in the CDR3. Germline V gene data show CDR1 as MDHEN and CDR2 as SYDVKM. The CDR3 nucleotides read TGTGCCAGCAGTTCCAGGCCGACAGATGAAGCTTTCTTT. Translation gives CASSSRPTDEAFF.

A word on this clonotype: A much larger clone differs by one base, so this may be a read error. This chain links TRBV7-2 with TRBJ1-4, with D unresolved. V lost 6 bases, J lost 13 bases, and 18 bases lay in between. The CDR3 is 13 residues long. Germline values: CDR1 SGHTA, CDR2 FQGNSA. In DNA, the CDR3 is TGTGCCAGCAGTCCAAATTTTGGACTTACACTGTTTTTT. This sequence encodes CASSPNFGLTLFF.

The chain couples TRBV5-1 to TRBJ1-6, with TRBD1 identical over 9 bases. Germline CDR1 reads SGHRS; CDR2 reads YFSETQ. This CDR3 has 15 amino acids. V dropped 0 bases and J dropped 6; count of bases not matched to a gene: 1. This CDR3 reads CASSLEGQGNSPLHF. The CDR3 DNA is TGCGCCAGCAGCTTGGAGGGACAGGGTAATTCACCCCTCCACTTT.

The rearrangement uses TRBV3-1 and TRBJ1-6; D gene ambiguous. The CDR3 consists of 14 residues. The V gene lost 5 bases and the J gene lost 8 bases, with 13 bases spanning the gap. CDR1 and CDR2 from the germline V gene are LGHDT and YNNKEL (reference sequence). In DNA, the CDR3 is TGTGCCAGCAGCATAACATCCCAGGATTCACCCCTCCACTTT. Translated, it gives CASSITSQDSPLHF.

This clonotype was seen at least ten times. The CDR3 region has the DNA TGTGCCAGCAACTCGGACTCGAACACAGATACGCAGTATTTT. Protein sequence: CASNSDSNTDTQYF. V and J are TRBV28 and TRBJ2-3, with D possibly TRBD2 on 5 matching bases. The CDR3 covers 14 residues. Germline V gene data show CDR1 as MDHEN and CDR2 as SYDVKM. Trimming cost V 7 bases and J 2 bases, with 13 bases left between them. The whole variable domain, filled in from reference TRBV28 and TRBJ2-3, reads DVKVTQSSRYLVKRTGEKVFLECVQDMDHENMFWYRQDPGLGLRLIYFSYDVKMKEKGDIPEGYSVSREKKERFSLILESASTNQTSMYLCASNSDSNTDTQYFGPGTRLTVL.

V gene TRBV29-1 combines with J gene TRBJ1-2; TRBD1 is a possible D gene (6 bases). The CDR3 totals 11 residues. Trimming shortened V by 6 bases and J by 7 bases, and 12 bases separated the two germline ends. The germline V gene encodes CDR1 SQVTM and CDR2 ANQGSEA. CDR3 coding DNA: TGCAGCGTCCCAGGGGTTGTTGGCTACACCTTC. Its translation is CSVPGVVGYTF.

As for this clonotype: This could be a read error, since a much larger clone is one nucleotide away. The rearrangement joins TRBV7-9 to TRBJ1-1; D may be TRBD1 (5 bases). Germline V gene lookup returns CDR1 SEHNR and CDR2 FQNEAQ (reference sequence). V was trimmed by 2 bases and J by 6 bases, leaving 13 bases between them. The CDR3 loop spans 14 amino acids. CDR3 protein: CASSLRRGEAEAFF. The CDR3 DNA follows: TGTGCCAGCAGCTTAAGACGGGGGGAAGCTGAAGCTTTCTTT.

The genes are TRBV19 and TRBJ2-5; D assignment may be TRBD1 or TRBD2 (6 bases each). Germline V gene sequence: CDR1 LNHDA, CDR2 SQIVND (reference sequence). V was shortened by 3 bases and J by 2 bases, with 16 bases between the two germline ends. The CDR3 has 16 residues. CDR3: CASSISGAVEQETQYF. CDR3 coding DNA: TGTGCCAGTAGTATTTCGGGGGCGGTTGAACAAGAGACCCAGTACTTC.

Many counts were recorded for this clonotype. The chain carries TRBV28 and TRBJ1-1; the D is unclear. The CDR3 consists of 10 residues. CDR1 MDHEN and CDR2 SYDVKM come from the germline V gene. V lost 11 bases and J 1 base, leaving 5 bases between the germline ends. For the CDR3, the DNA is TGTGCCCGGGAGAACACTGAAGCTTTCTTT. This codes for CARENTEAFF. The complete variable domain, with remaining parts taken from reference TRBV28 and TRBJ1-1, reads DVKVTQSSRYLVKRTGEKVFLECVQDMDHENMFWYRQDPGLGLRLIYFSYDVKMKEKGDIPEGYSVSREKKERFSLILESASTNQTSMYLCARENTEAFFGQGTRLTVV.

This clonotype was seen a few times. Relative to the germline gene, one junction end is altered; a read error may explain this. The chain recombines TRBV2 with TRBJ2-7; 7 nucleotides line up with TRBD1. CDR3 length: 15 residues. Germline CDR1 and CDR2: SNHLY and FYNNEI. The CDR3 DNA reads as TGTGCCAGCAGTGAACTGGGCAGGGGGAACTACAAGCAGTACTTC. Amino acid sequence: CASSELGRGNYKQYF.

The chain has TRBV19 and TRBJ1-5; D gene uncertain. The germline V gene encodes CDR1 LNHDA and CDR2 SQIVND (reference sequence). The CDR3 totals 17 residues. The ends were cut back, 0 bases at V and 6 bases at J, with 18 bases in the middle. CDR3 sequence: CASSIDLETISGQPQHF. The DNA for the CDR3 is TGTGCCAGTAGTATAGATTTAGAGACAATCTCGGGTCAGCCCCAGCATTTT.

The sample holds many counts of this clonotype. This rearrangement joins TRBV28 to TRBJ2-7; 7 bases map to TRBD2. Germline values: CDR1 MDHEN, CDR2 SYDVKM. J lost 4 bases, V lost 2 bases, and 2 bases had no gene match. The CDR3 is made up of 13 amino acids. The CDR3 sequence: CASSLPSGYEQYF. DNA of the CDR3: TGTGCCAGCAGTTTACCTAGCGGTTACGAGCAGTACTTC.

This sequence joins TRBV18 and TRBJ1-1; a weak D match, TRBD1 (5 bases). The CDR3 has 15 residues. Germline V gene lookup returns CDR1 KGHSH and CDR2 LQKENI. The germline V and J ends were trimmed by 3 bases and 4 bases, with 15 bases remaining between them. CDR3 loop: CASSPLTGGTTEAFF. CDR3 DNA sequence: TGTGCCAGCTCACCCCTAACAGGAGGTACCACTGAAGCTTTCTTT.

The table lists this clonotype with many counts. The V gene is TRBV12-3 or TRBV12-4, the J gene TRBJ2-4; D is ambiguous. The V and J ends lost 3 bases and 1 base respectively, with 10 bases between them. The CDR3 is 15 amino acids. Written as DNA, the CDR3 is TGTGCCAGCAGTTTTGGCGGTGTGGCCAAAAACATTCAGTACTTC. It is translated as CASSFGGVAKNIQYF.

This clonotype showed up many times. The J gene is TRBJ1-1, the V gene TRBV11-3, with D tentatively TRBD1 (6 bases). V lost 3 bases to trimming and J lost 5 bases, with 10 bases between them. The CDR3 extends over 13 amino acids. From germline, CDR1 is SGHNT and CDR2 YENEEA. In DNA form, the CDR3 reads TGTGCCAGCAGCTTCGACCAGGGGACTGAAGCTTTCTTT. It translates to CASSFDQGTEAFF.

This clonotype was detected only a few times. The chain is built from TRBV20-1 and TRBJ1-1, with D unresolved. The CDR3 extends over 12 amino acids. V lost 3 bases and J 1 base, leaving 6 bases between the germline ends. Germline-derived CDR1 and CDR2 are DFQATT and SNEGSKA (reference sequence). The CDR3 nucleotides read TGCAGTGCTAGGTGGCAGAACACTGAAGCTTTCTTT. This sequence encodes CSARWQNTEAFF.

This clonotype has only one observation. The chain has TRBV18 and TRBJ1-1; D is unresolved. This CDR3 region has 13 residues. The V and J ends lost 5 bases and 1 base respectively, with 8 bases between them. Germline V gives CDR1 KGHSH, CDR2 LQKENI. The CDR3 loop reads CASSGTPNTEAFF. In DNA form, the CDR3 reads TGTGCCAGCTCAGGTACACCGAACACTGAAGCTTTCTTT.

This clonotype has ten or more counts. This chain connects TRBV12-5 to TRBJ1-1; D may be TRBD1 (6 bases). Germline assignment: CDR1 LGHNT and CDR2 FRNRAP. V was trimmed by 2 bases and J by 4 bases, leaving 14 bases between them. The CDR3 consists of 15 residues. The CDR3 reads CASGLRAGAATEAFF. As DNA, the CDR3 is TGTGCTAGTGGTTTGCGGGCGGGGGCGGCCACTGAAGCTTTCTTT.

This clonotype occurred many times. This rearrangement joins TRBV5-6 to TRBJ1-5; unclear D gene. CDR1 and CDR2 (germline): SGHDT, YYEEEE. This CDR3 contains 14 residues. V lost 5 bases and J 4 bases, leaving 13 bases between the germline ends. This CDR3 reads CASSQGLGNQPQHF. The CDR3 DNA sequence: TGTGCCAGCAGTCAAGGGTTGGGGAATCAGCCCCAGCATTTT.

This clonotype was found many times. This chain connects TRBV28 to TRBJ2-7; no clear D gene. CDR3 length: 14 residues. The V gene's germline CDR1 is MDHEN and CDR2 SYDVKM. Trimming cost V 2 bases and J 1 base, with 9 bases left between them. Here the CDR3 DNA reads TGTGCCAGCAGTTTAGCAGCCTATTCCTACGAGCAGTACTTC. Translating gives CASSLAAYSYEQYF.